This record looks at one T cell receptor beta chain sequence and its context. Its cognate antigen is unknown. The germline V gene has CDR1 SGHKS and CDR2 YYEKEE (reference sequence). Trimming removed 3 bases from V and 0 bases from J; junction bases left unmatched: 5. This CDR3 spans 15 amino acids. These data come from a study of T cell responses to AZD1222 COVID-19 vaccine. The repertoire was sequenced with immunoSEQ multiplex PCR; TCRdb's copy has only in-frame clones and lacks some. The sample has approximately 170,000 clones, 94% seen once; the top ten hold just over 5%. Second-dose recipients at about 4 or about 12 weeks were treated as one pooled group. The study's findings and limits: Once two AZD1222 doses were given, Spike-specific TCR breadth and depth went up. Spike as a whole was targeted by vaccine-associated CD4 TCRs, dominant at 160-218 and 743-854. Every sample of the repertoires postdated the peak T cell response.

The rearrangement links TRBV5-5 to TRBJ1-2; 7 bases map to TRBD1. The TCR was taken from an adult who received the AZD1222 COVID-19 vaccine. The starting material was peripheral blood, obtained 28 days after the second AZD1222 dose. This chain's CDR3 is CASSYGTASNYGYTF. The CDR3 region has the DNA TGTGCCAGCAGCTATGGGACAGCCTCTAACTATGGCTACACCTTC.